The rows below give T cell receptor beta chains drawn from one sample of a study of cytomegalovirus exposure and HLA in healthy donors. TCRdb's copy holds only in-frame clones and misses some; the assay was immunoSEQ multiplex PCR. The sample holds over 50,000 clones, 80% to 90% seen once. Specimen: PBMCs. These receptors came from a man aged 18 to 29 in good health and CMV-seronegative. Both conserved end residues are part of each CDR3. D genes are given only for firm matches. Part of the rows lack a size; the others show once, few, many or a class for expanded clones.

size	length	D	J	V	DNA	CDR3
once	12	-	TRBJ1-1	TRBV11-2	TGTGCCAGCAGCTTATCTAACACTGAAGCTTTCTTT	CASSLSNTEAFF
-	14	-	TRBJ1-6	TRBV28	TGTGCCAGCAGCAGTGGGACTGGAGATTCACCCCTCCACTTT	CASSSGTGDSPLHF
once	14	-	TRBJ1-6	TRBV6-5	TGTGCCGCGGGCAGGGGACCGGATAATTCACCCCTCCACTTT	CAAGRGPDNSPLHF
-	14	-	TRBJ1-2	TRBV30	TGTGCCTGGAGTGGAAACGAGGGATCCTATGGCTACACCTTC	CAWSGNEGSYGYTF
few	13	-	TRBJ1-1	TRBV2	TGTGCCAGCAGTACCGAGGTGAACACTGAAGCTTTCTTT	CASSTEVNTEAFF
-	17	TRBD2	TRBJ2-5	TRBV11-3	TGTGCCAGCAGCTTGTGGCTCGCTAGCGGGACGCAAGAGACCCAGTACTTC	CASSLWLASGTQETQYF
-	16	-	TRBJ1-6	TRBV28	TGTGCCAGCAGTTTAGGTGGGGTCATAGGGAGTTCAACCCTCCACTTT	CASSLGGVIGSSTLHF
-	16	TRBD2	TRBJ2-7	TRBV5-4	TGTGCCAGCAGCTTGGGGGGACTAGCGGGTACTTACGAGCAGTACTTC	CASSLGGLAGTYEQYF
-	10	-	TRBJ1-4	TRBV20-1	TGCAGTGTCGAGGGTGAAAAACTGTTTTTT	CSVEGEKLFF
-	16	-	TRBJ2-4	TRBV11-2	TGTGCCAGCAGCTTAGAGCGGGGCCTAGCCAAAAACATTCAGTACTTC	CASSLERGLAKNIQYF
-	16	TRBD2	TRBJ2-1	TRBV5-1	TGCGCCAGCAGCTCCTCTAGCGGGGGCGGAGGGGGTGAGCAGTTCTTC	CASSSSSGGGGGEQFF
-	16	-	TRBJ2-7	TRBV4-1	TGCGCCAGCAGCCAAGGGGCGATCGGAGGGGTCTACGAGCAGTACTTC	CASSQGAIGGVYEQYF
-	14	TRBD1	TRBJ1-5	TRBV5-1	TGCGCCAGCAGCGCTGGACAGGGGGACCAGCCCCAGCATTTT	CASSAGQGDQPQHF
-	15	-	TRBJ1-4	TRBV2	TGTGCCAGCAGTGAAAGGGGGTACTCTAATGAAAAACTGTTTTTT	CASSERGYSNEKLFF
once	17	-	TRBJ2-5	TRBV30	TGTGCCTGGGTGGCCGGCGTCCGTACAGGGTGGGGGGAGACCCAGTACTTC	CAWVAGVRTGWGETQYF
-	14	-	TRBJ1-5	TRBV6-1	TGTGCCAGCAGGACCGGGACAAACAATCAGCCCCAGCATTTT	CASRTGTNNQPQHF
-	15	TRBD1	TRBJ1-2	TRBV10-2	TGCGCCAGCAGTGACACAGGGGGCGATTATGATGGCTACACCTTC	CASSDTGGDYDGYTF
-	15	-	TRBJ2-7	TRBV7-2	TGTGCCAGCAGCTTAGAAGGGGGGGGTCTCTACGAGCAGTACTTC	CASSLEGGGLYEQYF
-	14	-	TRBJ1-2	TRBV10-3	TGTGCCATCAGTGAGATCAGGGGTTTAGGGGGCTACACCTTC	CAISEIRGLGGYTF
-	13	-	TRBJ2-7	TRBV11-2	TGTGCCAGCAGCTCCCCGCGAGGCTACGAGCAGTACTTC	CASSSPRGYEQYF
-	14	-	TRBJ2-2	TRBV15	TGTGCCACCAGCAGGGACAAGGTGAACGGGGAGCTGTTTTTT	CATSRDKVNGELFF
-	15	-	TRBJ1-5	TRBV6-1	TGTGCCAGCAAAACTCCCGGGGTAAGCAATCAGCCCCAGCATTTT	CASKTPGVSNQPQHF
-	14	TRBD2	TRBJ2-2	TRBV2	TGTGCCAGCAGCCGGGGGGAGAACACCGGGGAGCTGTTTTTT	CASSRGENTGELFF
-	14	TRBD1	TRBJ1-6	TRBV2	TGTGCCAGCACCTGGGACAGGGGTAATTCACCCCTCCACTTT	CASTWDRGNSPLHF
-	14	-	TRBJ1-6	TRBV13	TGTGCCAGCAGCTGGGCAGGGGACGGGTCACCCCTCCACTTT	CASSWAGDGSPLHF
-	13	TRBD1	TRBJ1-5	TRBV5-1	TGCGCCAGCAGTTCAGGGGGCAGTCAGCCCCAGCATTTT	CASSSGGSQPQHF
-	14	TRBD1	TRBJ2-7	TRBV7-9	TGTGCCAGCTGTCCGGGACAGGGACCCTACGAGCAGTACTTC	CASCPGQGPYEQYF
-	11	-	TRBJ1-2	TRBV2	TGTGCCAGCACCCCCAGACAGGGCTACACCTTC	CASTPRQGYTF
-	13	-	TRBJ2-7	TRBV7-8	TGTGCCAGCAGCTTAAGCGGACAGAACGAGCAGTACTTC	CASSLSGQNEQYF
-	14	TRBD1	TRBJ2-7	TRBV5-4	TGTGCCAGCAGCTTCCGGGACAGGGCCTACGAGCAGTACTTC	CASSFRDRAYEQYF
-	11	-	TRBJ1-2	TRBV29-1	TGCAGCGCCGAGGGGGGGGATGGCTACACCTTC	CSAEGGDGYTF
-	11	-	TRBJ2-1	TRBV30	TGTGCCTGGAGTTTCAACAATGAGCAGTTCTTC	CAWSFNNEQFF